Presented here are 9 T cell receptor beta chains from one specimen sequenced in a study of tumor-infiltrating lymphocytes in primary liver carcinoma. Synthesis of TCR beta cDNA was carried out from 450 to 500 ng total RNA with a constant-region primer. Slightly modified ARM-PCR, run as three nested multiplex PCR rounds, produced the TCR beta libraries. Investigators reported that the first two PCR rounds, at around 9 cycles each, used TRBV1-TRBV30 forward primers with a C-beta reverse primer. TCRdb reanalysed the multiplex PCR reads using MiXCR and keeps one entry per CDR3 protein. The table lists 100,000 or so distinct CDR3 sequences, more than 60% of them singletons, with over 9.5% in the top ten. Without any cell sorting, about 18-31 mg of bulk tissue yielded co-extracted RNA and DNA. Sequenced sample: liver tumor tissue from sampling region 5. The subset was: tumor region T5, tumor centre. These receptors were obtained from an older woman with primary liver carcinoma and hepatitis B virus infection.

This clonotype appeared a single time. The genes are TRBV6-6 and TRBJ2-7; 7 positions agree with TRBD1. Looked up from germline, CDR1 is MNHNY and CDR2 is SVGAGI (reference sequence). V lost 9 bases and J lost 4; bases outside the gene matches: 18. The CDR3 runs to 16 residues. The CDR3 nucleotides are TGTGCCAGTGATTACTCGGGACAGAGGAGCTCATACGAGCAGTACTTC. The encoded protein is CASDYSGQRSSYEQYF.

This clonotype occurred many times. The chain recombines TRBV19 with TRBJ1-1; D is unresolved. The CDR3 runs to 17 residues. Germline values: CDR1 LNHDA, CDR2 SQIVND (reference sequence). V was shortened by 6 bases and J by 1 base, with 21 bases between the two germline ends. For the CDR3, the DNA is TGTGCCAGTAGAAACCTATTTCAAGTGGGTACGAACACTGAAGCTTTCTTT. It yields the protein CASRNLFQVGTNTEAFF.

Concerning this clonotype: A single base separates this from a much larger clone, so it may be a read error. The CDR3: CARINRPSGNTEAFF. The CDR3 region has the DNA TGTGCCAGGATCAACAGGCCTTCGGGGAACACTGAAGCTTTCTTT. V and J are TRBV28 and TRBJ1-1, with TRBD1 as a possible D gene (5 bases). Germline-derived CDR1 and CDR2 are MDHEN and SYDVKM. CDR3 length: 15 residues. The V end was cut by 9 bases, the J end by 1 base, with 18 bases between.

As concerns this clonotype: The CDR3 does not close with the conserved phenylalanine or tryptophan, likely indicating a read error. The chain joins TRBV11-2 to TRBJ1-1; 8 nucleotides match TRBD1. The CDR3 length is 14 residues. Germline V gives CDR1 SGHAT, CDR2 FQNNGV. The CDR3 spells CANSFSTYRGRAFI. In DNA form, the CDR3 reads TGTGCCAACAGCTTTAGCACTTACAGGGGGAGAGCTTTCATT.

This clonotype occurred a few times. The chain joins TRBV28 to TRBJ1-1; a possible D gene is TRBD1 (5 bases). Germline assignment: CDR1 MDHEN and CDR2 SYDVKM. V was trimmed by 6 bases and J by 5 bases, leaving 16 bases between them. The CDR3 extends over 14 amino acids. The CDR3 region is CASRSAGRRTEAFF. CDR3 DNA: TGTGCCAGCAGATCCGCGGGGCGACGGACTGAAGCTTTCTTT.

This clonotype has just a few counts. The chain uses TRBV7-8 and TRBJ2-3; 8 bases are a match to TRBD2. The CDR3 covers 14 residues. V lost 7 bases and J lost 6; bases outside the gene matches: 9. The germline gives CDR1 SGHVS, CDR2 FQNEAQ. For the CDR3, the DNA is TGTGCCAGCACCCCTGTGACTAGCGTGGATACGCAGTATTTT. The encoded protein is CASTPVTSVDTQYF.

On this clonotype itself: A read error may account for a junction end that differs from germline. The chain joins TRBV12-3 or TRBV12-4 to TRBJ2-1; a weak D match, TRBD1 (5 bases). The CDR3 is 15 amino acids. As DNA, the CDR3 is TGTGCCAACAGTTTGGCCCTAGAGACAGTCAATGAGCAGTTCTTC. This translates into CANSLALETVNEQFF.

On this clonotype: Mismatch with germline at one junction end may stem from a read error. The chain is built from TRBV18 and TRBJ1-2, with a possible D match to TRBD1 (6 bases). Looked up from germline, CDR1 is KGHSH and CDR2 is LQKENI. This CDR3 is built from 16 residues. The CDR3 reads CASSPQPGERGYGYTF. Here the CDR3 DNA reads TGTGCTAGCTCACCCCAACCAGGGGAAAGGGGCTATGGCTACACCTTC.

About this clonotype: Given the absence of the conserved phenylalanine or tryptophan at the CDR3 end, a read error is likely. The genes are TRBV5-1 and TRBJ2-1; 14 nucleotides align to TRBD2. V lost 4 bases and J lost 9; bases outside the gene matches: 6. Germline loops: CDR1 SGHRS, CDR2 YFSETQ. The CDR3 has 15 amino acids. The CDR3 region is CASSPGTSGSVEQFS. The CDR3, as DNA: TGCGCCAGCAGCCCGGGGACTAGCGGGAGTGTTGAGCAGTTCTCC.